A selection of T cell receptor beta chains follows, all from one sample in a study of control samples from healthy donors and cancer patients. The assay was immunoSEQ multiplex PCR, and TCRdb's table has in-frame clones only and misses some. The table records 110,000 or so clones, 75% to 95% of them present only once. Sample: blood. These receptors all come from a human donor in good health. The donor label of this sample is uncertain. Both conserved end residues are trimmed from each CDR3.

TRBV5-1,TRBJ2-5,ASSATTGGKETQY
TRBV9,TRBJ1-1,ASSVSPRLGQGSRMDTEAF
TRBV11-2,TRBJ2-7,ASSLTRGDYEQY
TRBV6-5,TRBJ1-5,ASSSTGMPNQPQH
TRBV9,TRBJ1-6,ASSVGQRNSPLH
TRBV6-6,TRBJ1-6,ASSPVHGTEGYNSPLH
TRBV7-8,TRBJ1-5,ASSLVRNQPQH
TRBV6-5,TRBJ2-3,ASSQKWGTDTQY
TRBV21-1,TRBJ1-4,ASSKSGQGNEKLF
TRBV24-1,TRBJ1-5,ATSDGTRNQPQH